The clone carrying this T cell receptor (beta chain) appeared a single time. This sample was included in a study of blood T cell repertoires in COVID-19. Only in-frame clones appear in the TCRdb table, and some are missing; sequencing was by immunoSEQ multiplex PCR. The sample holds some 70,000 clones, approximately 90% seen once. V was shortened by 0 bases and J by 2 bases, with 11 bases between the two germline ends. The germline CDR1 and CDR2 sequences are SGHNT and YYREEE (reference sequence). CDR3 length: 15 amino acids. The sequencing sample was made of peripheral blood. This sequence originates from a man between 60 and 75 years old with acute or convalescent COVID-19. The chain links TRBV5-4 to TRBJ1-2, with D perhaps matching TRBD1 (5 bases). This CDR3 is CASSLGPGPNYGYTF. The CDR3 nucleotides are TGTGCCAGCAGCTTGGGACCAGGGCCAAACTATGGCTACACCTTC.